These 3 T cell receptor beta chains came from one sample sequenced in a study of control samples from healthy donors and cancer patients. Only in-frame clones appear in the TCRdb table, and some are missing; sequencing was by immunoSEQ multiplex PCR. The table includes tens of thousands of clones, around 90% detected once. Input material: PBMCs. The receptors were sampled from a man in his thirties or forties with colorectal cancer.

The CDR3 spells CASSPRGGNQPQHF. The CDR3 DNA reads as TGTGCCAGTAGCCCTCGGGGAGGGAATCAGCCCCAGCATTTT. The gene calls are TRBV19 and TRBJ1-5; D gene ambiguous. CDR1 and CDR2 (germline): LNHDA, SQIVND (reference sequence). CDR3 size: 14 residues. Trimming took off 6 bases at V and 4 bases at J, with 13 bases between the two ends.

This chain joins TRBV6-5 and TRBJ2-7; the D gene is possibly TRBD1 (7 bases). The CDR3 totals 13 residues. Germline lookup yields CDR1 MNHEY and CDR2 SVGAGI. V shed 5 bases and J shed 7 bases, with 15 bases lying between them. The CDR3 nucleotides read TGTGCCAGCAGTAGACAGGGAGGCAGGGAGCAGTACTTC. Protein sequence: CASSRQGGREQYF.

The V and J genes are TRBV12-3 or TRBV12-4 and TRBJ2-1, with 8 bases aligning to TRBD1. The V gene end was trimmed by 6 bases and the J gene end by 9 bases; junction bases not matched to a gene: 7. This CDR3 has 13 residues. The CDR3 DNA follows: TGTGCCAGCAGCCCACAACAGGGGGTTGAGCAGTTCTTC. This sequence encodes CASSPQQGVEQFF.